The rows below give T cell receptor beta chains drawn from one sample of a study of blood T cell repertoires in COVID-19. Here immunoSEQ multiplex PCR was the method, and the copy in TCRdb shows in-frame clones only, minus some. This repertoire shows 180,000 or so clones, roughly nine tenths found once; its top ten account for around 9.9%. Material for sequencing was peripheral blood. These receptors came from an older woman with COVID-19, enrolled during active disease. CDR3s include the opening cysteine and the closing phenylalanine or tryptophan. Each record gives: J gene, V gene, clone size, D gene, CDR3 protein, CDR3 DNA. D genes are given only for firm matches. Only some rows state a clone size, as once, few, many or a class for expanded clones.

TRBJ2-1 | TRBV2 | . | TRBD2 | CASRRLAGVNNEQFF | TGTGCCAGCAGGCGACTAGCGGGAGTAAACAATGAGCAGTTCTTC
TRBJ2-7 | TRBV2 | . | . | CASSAEYEQYF | TGTGCCAGCAGTGCGGAGTACGAGCAGTACTTC
TRBJ2-3 | TRBV3-1/TRBV3-2 | . | . | CASSQDPTSTDTQYF | TGTGCCAGCAGCCAAGATCCGACTAGCACAGATACGCAGTATTTT
TRBJ2-3 | TRBV7-9 | . | TRBD1 | CASSPDRATQYF | TGTGCCAGCAGCCCCGACAGGGCTACGCAGTATTTT
TRBJ2-7 | TRBV15 | . | TRBD2 | CATSRDAGGFLREQYF | TGTGCCACCAGCAGAGATGCCGGGGGGTTCCTACGGGAGCAGTACTTC
TRBJ2-1 | TRBV6-6 | . | TRBD2 | CASSYSQRDNEQFF | TGTGCCAGCAGTTACTCTCAGCGGGATAATGAGCAGTTCTTC
TRBJ1-1 | TRBV7-2 | . | TRBD1 | CASSARDRGTTEAFF | TGTGCCAGCAGCGCAAGGGACAGGGGGACCACTGAAGCTTTCTTT
TRBJ2-7 | TRBV27 | . | . | CASSFSGSYEQYF | TGTGCCAGCAGTTTTAGCGGTTCCTACGAGCAGTACTTC
TRBJ1-1 | TRBV4-2 | once | TRBD1 | CASSQDIRAGGGTEAFF | TGTGCCAGCAGCCAAGACATCAGGGCAGGGGGAGGCACTGAAGCTTTCTTT
TRBJ2-2 | TRBV7-3 | once | TRBD1 | CASSLSQGAAGELFF | TGTGCCAGCAGCTTAAGCCAGGGGGCGGCCGGGGAGCTGTTTTTT
TRBJ1-5 | TRBV19 | . | TRBD1 | CASTRQGGSQPQHF | TGTGCCAGTACCCGACAGGGTGGGAGTCAGCCCCAGCATTTT
TRBJ2-7 | TRBV6-2/TRBV6-3 | . | TRBD2 | CASSYLREVGEQYF | TGTGCCAGCAGTTACTTGCGGGAGGTGGGCGAGCAGTACTTC
TRBJ2-7 | TRBV7-2 | . | . | CASSLVHSYEQYF | TGTGCCAGCAGCTTAGTACATTCCTACGAGCAGTACTTC
TRBJ1-5 | TRBV2 | . | . | CASSDVYSNQPQHF | TGTGCCAGCAGTGACGTTTATAGCAATCAGCCCCAGCATTTT
TRBJ2-1 | TRBV5-4 | . | . | CASSLGGGKFGNEQFF | TGTGCCAGCAGCTTGGGGGGCGGCAAGTTCGGCAATGAGCAGTTCTTC
TRBJ1-1 | TRBV9 | . | . | CASSPTTGGGAFF | TGTGCCAGCAGCCCAACTACGGGGGGTGGAGCTTTCTTT
TRBJ2-1 | TRBV20-1 | . | . | CSASDNEQFF | TGCAGTGCTAGCGACAATGAGCAGTTCTTC
TRBJ2-7 | TRBV27 | . | . | CASRNRGYEQYF | TGTGCCAGCCGAAACCGGGGCTACGAGCAGTACTTC
TRBJ1-3 | TRBV18 | . | . | CASSPEVNTIYF | TGTGCCAGCTCACCCGAGGTGAACACCATATATTTT
TRBJ1-2 | TRBV15 | . | . | CATSREGSFYGYTF | TGTGCCACCAGCAGAGAGGGCAGTTTCTATGGCTACACCTTC
TRBJ1-1 | TRBV11-2 | . | . | CASSQSQYRDQNTEAFF | TGTGCCAGCAGCCAGAGCCAGTACAGGGACCAGAACACTGAAGCTTTCTTT
TRBJ1-5 | TRBV3-1/TRBV3-2 | . | TRBD1 | CASSQTRQGNQPQHF | TGTGCCAGCAGCCAAACGCGACAGGGAAATCAGCCCCAGCATTTT
TRBJ2-2 | TRBV11-2 | . | TRBD2 | CASSLGAGTSRTGELFF | TGTGCCAGCAGCTTAGGGGCCGGGACTAGCCGGACCGGGGAGCTGTTTTTT
TRBJ2-7 | TRBV6-5 | . | TRBD2 | CASREGLAGEQYF | TGTGCCAGCCGGGAGGGCCTCGCTGGTGAGCAGTACTTC
TRBJ1-5 | TRBV6-5 | once | . | CASSYRGISGPQHF | TGTGCCAGCAGTTATCGAGGGATCTCGGGGCCCCAGCATTTT
TRBJ1-3 | TRBV19 | . | TRBD1 | CASIPPGGTSGNTIYF | TGTGCCAGTATTCCACCAGGGGGGACCTCTGGAAACACCATATATTTT
TRBJ2-7 | TRBV6-5 | . | TRBD1 | CASSYHGTATYEQYF | TGTGCCAGCAGTTATCATGGGACAGCCACCTACGAGCAGTACTTC
TRBJ2-1 | TRBV29-1 | . | TRBD2 | CSVGAPRLAGSYNEQFF | TGCAGCGTTGGGGCGCCGCGACTAGCGGGTTCCTACAATGAGCAGTTCTTC
TRBJ2-7 | TRBV4-1 | . | TRBD2 | CASSHTLAGTSLPYEQYF | TGCGCCAGCAGCCATACCTTAGCCGGGACTAGCCTCCCCTACGAGCAGTACTTC
TRBJ2-5 | TRBV4-2 | . | TRBD1 | CASSYGAGGVYETQYF | TGTGCCAGCAGCTACGGAGCAGGGGGCGTGTACGAGACCCAGTACTTC
TRBJ2-7 | TRBV6-5 | . | . | CASSYYRDLAYEQYF | TGTGCCAGCAGTTATTACCGGGACTTGGCCTACGAGCAGTACTTC
TRBJ2-3 | TRBV7-2 | . | TRBD2 | CASSFTSGRADTQYF | TGTGCCAGCAGCTTCACTAGCGGGCGGGCAGATACGCAGTATTTT
TRBJ2-7 | TRBV28 | . | TRBD2 | CASSLPRSGRGEQYF | TGTGCCAGCAGCCTGCCAAGGAGCGGGAGAGGCGAGCAGTACTTC
TRBJ2-5 | TRBV28 | . | TRBD2 | CASSSAGVQETQYF | TGTGCCAGCAGTTCGGCGGGGGTCCAAGAGACCCAGTACTTC
TRBJ2-5 | TRBV21-1 | . | . | CASTGLLQETQYF | TGTGCCAGCACCGGACTACTACAAGAGACCCAGTACTTC
TRBJ2-7 | TRBV4-2 | . | . | CASSQWQGSYEQYF | TGTGCCAGCAGCCAATGGCAGGGGTCCTACGAGCAGTACTTC
TRBJ2-1 | TRBV9 | . | TRBD2 | CASSVGTSGHNEQFF | TGTGCCAGCAGCGTAGGGACTAGCGGCCACAATGAGCAGTTCTTC
TRBJ1-3 | TRBV19 | once | . | CASSPRVVGDTIYF | TGTGCCAGTAGTCCCCGGGTCGTAGGGGACACCATATATTTT
TRBJ1-3 | TRBV19 | . | TRBD1 | CASSTRDSSGNTIYF | TGTGCCAGTAGTACCCGGGACAGCTCTGGAAACACCATATATTTT
TRBJ1-1 | TRBV6-2/TRBV6-3 | few | TRBD1 | CASSYSYRGGTEAFF | TGTGCCAGCAGTTACTCCTACAGGGGTGGGACTGAAGCTTTCTTT
TRBJ2-2 | TRBV15 | . | . | CATSRVRDRRDGELFF | TGTGCCACCAGCAGAGTTCGTGACAGAAGGGACGGGGAGCTGTTTTTT
TRBJ2-7 | TRBV28 | . | TRBD2 | CASSERTSGSGEHEQYF | TGTGCCAGCAGCGAGCGGACTAGCGGGAGTGGGGAGCACGAGCAGTACTTC
TRBJ2-7 | TRBV12-5 | . | TRBD1 | CASGLLSGTGIYEQYF | TGTGCTAGTGGTTTGCTATCCGGGACAGGGATCTACGAGCAGTACTTC
TRBJ2-7 | TRBV11-3 | . | TRBD1 | CASSLDPGTADEQYF | TGTGCCAGCAGCTTAGATCCCGGGACAGCAGACGAGCAGTACTTC
TRBJ1-1 | TRBV7-9 | . | TRBD1 | CASSRQGDTEAFF | TGTGCCAGCAGCCGACAGGGTGACACTGAAGCTTTCTTT
TRBJ1-3 | TRBV9 | few | . | CASSVGGGKRNTIYF | TGTGCCAGCAGCGTAGGAGGGGGTAAAAGAAACACCATATATTTT
TRBJ1-2 | TRBV30 | few | . | CAWGRRHGYTF | TGTGCCTGGGGGAGGAGACATGGCTACACCTTC